Here is one TCR beta chain with its context. The sample originates from a study of blood T cell repertoires in COVID-19. Study context: Samples came from the United States, Italy and Spain, spanning acute and convalescent COVID-19.

Seattle patients were enrolled while actively infected and followed longitudinally. The trim removed 5 bases at V and 6 bases at J, leaving 9 bases unmatched. CDR1 SGHTA and CDR2 FQGTGA come from the germline V gene. This CDR3 has 17 residues. Sequencing used immunoSEQ multiplex PCR; TCRdb keeps in-frame clones, though not all of them. Here the sample spans around 210,000 clones, over 75% being singletons. The receptor's source is a man aged 50-60 years with COVID-19, enrolled during active disease. This chain links TRBV7-3 with TRBJ2-1, with 14 bases that match TRBD2. Sequencing was performed on peripheral blood. CDR3 in amino acids: CASSPRLAGGHFNEQFF. The CDR3 DNA follows: TGTGCCAGCAGCCCCAGACTAGCGGGGGGGCACTTCAATGAGCAGTTCTTC.